A selection of T cell receptor beta chains follows, all from one sample in a study of control samples from healthy donors and cancer patients. Some clones are missing from TCRdb's copy, which holds only in-frame ones; the method was immunoSEQ multiplex PCR. The data show about 140,000 clones, about 90% seen once. The sample was blood. All receptors derive from a man aged 18 to 30 in good health. CDR3s leave out the opening cysteine and the closing phenylalanine or tryptophan. The order of the fields is J gene, V gene, CDR3 protein.

J gene: TRBJ1-3
V gene: TRBV12-3/TRBV12-4
CDR3 protein: ASSLDRGNTIY

J gene: TRBJ2-5
V gene: TRBV10-2
CDR3 protein: ASSDFLAGTQETQY

J gene: TRBJ1-1
V gene: TRBV3-1/TRBV3-2
CDR3 protein: ASSPHSRRAEAF

J gene: TRBJ2-5
V gene: TRBV3-1/TRBV3-2
CDR3 protein: ASSQGLGGGQETQY

J gene: TRBJ2-7
V gene: TRBV9
CDR3 protein: ASSVAHTSEQY

J gene: TRBJ2-3
V gene: TRBV7-9
CDR3 protein: ASSLADRRTDTQY

J gene: TRBJ2-1
V gene: TRBV6-5
CDR3 protein: ASSYRGVALEDEQF

J gene: TRBJ2-7
V gene: TRBV6-5
CDR3 protein: ASRAYRGRYEQY

J gene: TRBJ1-3
V gene: TRBV7-2
CDR3 protein: ASSLAPPGISGNTIY

J gene: TRBJ1-1
V gene: TRBV7-3
CDR3 protein: ASSPRAGDPTEAF

J gene: TRBJ2-7
V gene: TRBV7-2
CDR3 protein: ASSPGTGGFYEQY

J gene: TRBJ2-7
V gene: TRBV12-3/TRBV12-4
CDR3 protein: ASLGPPGFEQY

J gene: TRBJ1-3
V gene: TRBV4-3
CDR3 protein: ASRGSGGNTIY

J gene: TRBJ1-5
V gene: TRBV6-5
CDR3 protein: ASRVGTDNQPQH

J gene: TRBJ2-7
V gene: TRBV5-1
CDR3 protein: ASSLAQTGRSSYEQY

J gene: TRBJ1-2
V gene: TRBV12-1
CDR3 protein: ASSFEAQTDRVLNYGYT

J gene: TRBJ2-3
V gene: TRBV7-3
CDR3 protein: ASSLNPFGTGGTDTQY

J gene: TRBJ2-3
V gene: TRBV9
CDR3 protein: ASSPTYWGVGLDTQY

J gene: TRBJ1-3
V gene: TRBV3-1/TRBV3-2
CDR3 protein: ASSQGGLGTAGNTIY

J gene: TRBJ2-7
V gene: TRBV11-2
CDR3 protein: ASSLVQVRTYEQY

J gene: TRBJ2-7
V gene: TRBV28
CDR3 protein: ASRPDRAPYEQY

J gene: TRBJ1-2
V gene: TRBV9
CDR3 protein: ASSLTLQGNYGYT

J gene: TRBJ1-2
V gene: TRBV7-2
CDR3 protein: ASSLRVGQNYGYT

J gene: TRBJ2-6
V gene: TRBV12-5
CDR3 protein: ASGLTGVGANVLT

J gene: TRBJ2-3
V gene: TRBV2
CDR3 protein: ASGRSGGRGTDTQY

J gene: TRBJ2-7
V gene: TRBV7-9
CDR3 protein: ASSLATSIMSYEQY

J gene: TRBJ2-3
V gene: TRBV9
CDR3 protein: ASSVGPGSTDTQY

J gene: TRBJ2-3
V gene: TRBV9
CDR3 protein: ASSVGGGGQGALDTQY

J gene: TRBJ1-1
V gene: TRBV29-1
CDR3 protein: STKGVGGEAF

J gene: TRBJ2-1
V gene: TRBV7-2
CDR3 protein: ASSLIAGVNEQF

J gene: TRBJ1-6
V gene: TRBV3-1/TRBV3-2
CDR3 protein: ASSQGGRTYNSPLH

J gene: TRBJ1-5
V gene: TRBV5-1
CDR3 protein: ASSRGEGNQPQH

J gene: TRBJ1-2
V gene: TRBV7-9
CDR3 protein: ASSLESTNYGYT

J gene: TRBJ2-7
V gene: TRBV5-6
CDR3 protein: ASSFYRGAYEQY

J gene: TRBJ1-2
V gene: TRBV28
CDR3 protein: ASSLRATGAPGYT

J gene: TRBJ1-2
V gene: TRBV5-1
CDR3 protein: ASSPDRGWNYGYT

J gene: TRBJ1-5
V gene: TRBV28
CDR3 protein: ASSLTVGGTGQPQH

J gene: TRBJ1-2
V gene: TRBV6-5
CDR3 protein: ATLVRESYGYT

J gene: TRBJ1-6
V gene: TRBV10-3
CDR3 protein: AISDDRNPFNSPLH

J gene: TRBJ2-1
V gene: TRBV5-6
CDR3 protein: ASSNWGLYNEQF

J gene: TRBJ2-5
V gene: TRBV6-5
CDR3 protein: ASSFTIDRGQETQY

J gene: TRBJ1-1
V gene: TRBV5-5
CDR3 protein: ASSPYHSYMNTEAF

J gene: TRBJ2-7
V gene: TRBV20-1
CDR3 protein: SARTGSEQY

J gene: TRBJ2-7
V gene: TRBV28
CDR3 protein: ASTQPGLAGVFGEQY

J gene: TRBJ1-1
V gene: TRBV4-3
CDR3 protein: ASSLTVNTEAF

J gene: TRBJ1-6
V gene: TRBV3-1/TRBV3-2
CDR3 protein: ASSPGTGWRNSPLH

J gene: TRBJ2-7
V gene: TRBV19
CDR3 protein: ASSMLAGVSYEQY

J gene: TRBJ2-3
V gene: TRBV5-1
CDR3 protein: ASGRLAGAHVLTDTQY

J gene: TRBJ1-1
V gene: TRBV9
CDR3 protein: ASSVETSTEAF

J gene: TRBJ2-4
V gene: TRBV5-1
CDR3 protein: ASSLLDRGSIQY

J gene: TRBJ2-7
V gene: TRBV7-2
CDR3 protein: ASSLDPGHEQY

J gene: TRBJ1-1
V gene: TRBV19
CDR3 protein: ASSYRGNTEAF

J gene: TRBJ2-6
V gene: TRBV3-1/TRBV3-2
CDR3 protein: ASSSQGSGANVLT

J gene: TRBJ1-1
V gene: TRBV19
CDR3 protein: ASKSENTEAF